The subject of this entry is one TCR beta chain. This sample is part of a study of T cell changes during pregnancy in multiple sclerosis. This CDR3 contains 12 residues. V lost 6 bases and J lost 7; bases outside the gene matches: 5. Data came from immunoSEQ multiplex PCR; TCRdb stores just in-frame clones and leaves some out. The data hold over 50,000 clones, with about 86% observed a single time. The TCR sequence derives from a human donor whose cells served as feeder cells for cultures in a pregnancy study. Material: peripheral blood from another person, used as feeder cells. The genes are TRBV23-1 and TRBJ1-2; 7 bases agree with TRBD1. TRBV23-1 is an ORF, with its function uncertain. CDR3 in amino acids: CASRKGQCGYTF. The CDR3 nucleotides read TGCGCCAGCAGGAAGGGACAGTGTGGCTACACCTTC.